This section outlines one TCR beta chain sequence together with its context. These data come from a study of blood T cell repertoires in COVID-19. At the level of the study: The United States, Italy and Spain provided the acute and convalescent COVID-19 samples.

Germline CDR1 and CDR2: LNHNV and YYDKDF (reference sequence). This CDR3 region has 15 residues. Trimming pared 0 bases from V and 0 bases from J, leaving 9 bases between. TCRdb's table, derived via immunoSEQ multiplex PCR, lists solely in-frame clones and lacks some. Of about 42,000 clones listed, roughly 88% are singletons. This TCR derives from a human donor in a cohort sampled during active COVID-19. This chain uses TRBV15 with TRBJ2-7; D gene ambiguous. Source material: peripheral blood. CDR3 amino acids: CATSRDGTHSYEQYF. The CDR3 nucleotides read TGTGCCACCAGCAGAGATGGTACTCACTCCTACGAGCAGTACTTC. The entire variable domain, with the rest obtained from reference TRBV15 and TRBJ2-7, is as follows: DAMVIQNPRYQVTQFGKPVTLSCSQTLNHNVMYWYQQKSSQAPKLLFHYYDKDFNNEADTPDNFQSRRPNTSFCFLDIRSPGLGDTAMYLCATSRDGTHSYEQYFGPGTRLTVT.